The rows below give T cell receptor beta chains drawn from one sample of a study of T-cell memory formation after mild COVID-19. One entry per CDR3 protein, called by TCRdb with MiXCR from the 5' RACE reads. This table holds a few hundred thousand distinct CDR3 sequences, 27% found once. Material for sequencing was PBMCs or a T cell subset sorted from them (not recorded which). The receptors originated from an adult woman who had mild COVID-19 (a few samples of this study predate the infection). Cell type and time point are not known. Each CDR3 is given with its conserved first and last residue. Not every row has a clone size; where given, it reads once, few, many or a size class.

CDR3aa,j_gene,v_gene,abundance
CASSQDGLAGPSYEQYF,TRBJ2-7,TRBV4-3,few
CASSLGVTSGLLEQFF,TRBJ2-1,TRBV5-1,many
CASSGRQVSTDTQYF,TRBJ2-3,TRBV7-9,few
CASSLARTSGSTDTQYF,TRBJ2-3,TRBV7-2,NA
CRGSGRLWDGNTEAFF,TRBJ1-1,TRBV29-1,few
CASSFIWSPLHF,TRBJ1-6,TRBV7-8,NA
CASSSKARVVGSLHF,TRBJ1-6,TRBV7-3,NA
CSVVGRASPYEQYF,TRBJ2-7,TRBV29-1,NA
CSGYQETQYF,TRBJ2-5,TRBV20-1,NA
CASSLFGTGGVETQYF,TRBJ2-5,TRBV5-1,few
CASSSVGNEQFF,TRBJ2-1,TRBV7-8,NA
CASSLWTPNTGELFF,TRBJ2-2,TRBV7-9,NA
CASSSRINEQFF,TRBJ2-1,TRBV11-1,NA
CASSQETPHYEQYF,TRBJ2-7,TRBV3-1,NA
CSVGQGREPQHF,TRBJ1-5,TRBV29-1,few
CASSGLLGEQYF,TRBJ2-7,TRBV9,few
CASSVPGFMNTQYF,TRBJ2-3,TRBV6-1,NA
CASSQVDRYSPLHF,TRBJ1-6,TRBV4-1,NA
CATSRDLITSGRNEQFF,TRBJ2-1,TRBV15,NA
CSARVLRQGLREDTQYF,TRBJ2-3,TRBV20-1,few
CATSGMVSSYNEQFF,TRBJ2-1,TRBV15,NA
CASSRSKRGTIINNEQFF,TRBJ2-1,TRBV3-1,NA